What follows are 5 T cell receptor beta chains derived from one specimen sequenced in a study of identical twins (TCRdb year 2016). Library preparation used 5' RACE. Instrument on record: Illumina HiSeq 2000. Through fastp at Q25 and MiXCR, TCRdb rebuilt clones from the public reads, retaining in-frame beta chains. Rows with a matching CDR3 protein are joined into one entry that keeps the most common DNA and genes. In all, the sample holds 250,000 or so distinct CDR3 sequences, and 6.5% to 9% of those were seen once. The ten largest clones take up around 5% of the sample. These records were also assigned to another study, of yellow fever vaccine responses in identical twins.

Source material: CD8+ T cells sorted from blood. The receptors here all came from a woman aged 18-35 years in good health.

This clonotype has just a few counts. The chain recombines TRBV2 with TRBJ2-7; D perhaps matches TRBD1 (5 bases). Trimming took off 0 bases at V and 2 bases at J, with 17 bases between the two ends. CDR1 is SNHLY, CDR2 FYNNEI, per germline. The CDR3 covers 17 residues. The CDR3 DNA reads TGTGCCAGCAGTGAAGCGTATAGGGGTAGAACACCCTACGAGCAGTACTTC. Translated: CASSEAYRGRTPYEQYF.

The chain employs TRBV7-8 and TRBJ2-3; tentatively, D is TRBD1 or TRBD2 (6 bases each). Trimming removed 3 bases at V and 1 base at J, with 11 bases between. The CDR3 contains 15 residues. CDR1 SGHVS and CDR2 FQNEAQ come from the germline V gene. The CDR3 DNA is TGTGCCAGCAGCTTGCGAAGGGGGGGCACAGATACGCAGTATTTT. The encoded protein is CASSLRRGGTDTQYF.

This clonotype was seen a handful of times. The chain carries TRBV12-3 or TRBV12-4 and TRBJ2-5; TRBD2 is a possible D gene (5 bases). This CDR3 region has 17 residues. With 5 bases removed from V and 2 bases from J, the gap between germline ends came to 21 bases. CDR3 nucleotide sequence: TGTGCCAGCAGTCCGCCGGGCGGTCAACTAGGACAAGAGACCCAGTACTTC. This encodes CASSPPGGQLGQETQYF.

This clonotype has just a few counts. A junction end diverges from the germline sequence, so it may reflect a read error. The gene calls are TRBV2 and TRBJ2-1; maybe TRBD1 (5 bases). Germline-derived CDR1 and CDR2 are SNHLY and FYNNEI. This CDR3 region has 14 residues. CDR3 sequence: CASSVRQGYDEQFF. As DNA, the CDR3 is TGTGCCAGCAGTGTCCGGCAGGGCTACGATGAGCAGTTCTTC. Filled out from reference TRBV2 and TRBJ2-1, the complete variable domain reads EPEVTQTPSHQVTQMGQEVILRCVPISNHLYFYWYRQILGQKVEFLVSFYNNEISEKSEIFDDQFSVERPDGSNFTLKIRSTKLEDSAMYFCASSVRQGYDEQFFGPGTRLTVL.

The chain employs TRBV11-2 and TRBJ2-1; weak D call: TRBD1 (5 bases). The CDR3 has 19 amino acids. The V gene lost 0 bases and the J gene lost 0 bases, with 18 bases spanning the gap. Germline V gene data show CDR1 as SGHAT and CDR2 as FQNNGV. This chain's CDR3 is CASSLDRVTDKFSYNEQFF. In nucleotides, the CDR3 is TGTGCCAGCAGCTTAGATCGTGTGACAGACAAATTCTCCTACAATGAGCAGTTCTTC.